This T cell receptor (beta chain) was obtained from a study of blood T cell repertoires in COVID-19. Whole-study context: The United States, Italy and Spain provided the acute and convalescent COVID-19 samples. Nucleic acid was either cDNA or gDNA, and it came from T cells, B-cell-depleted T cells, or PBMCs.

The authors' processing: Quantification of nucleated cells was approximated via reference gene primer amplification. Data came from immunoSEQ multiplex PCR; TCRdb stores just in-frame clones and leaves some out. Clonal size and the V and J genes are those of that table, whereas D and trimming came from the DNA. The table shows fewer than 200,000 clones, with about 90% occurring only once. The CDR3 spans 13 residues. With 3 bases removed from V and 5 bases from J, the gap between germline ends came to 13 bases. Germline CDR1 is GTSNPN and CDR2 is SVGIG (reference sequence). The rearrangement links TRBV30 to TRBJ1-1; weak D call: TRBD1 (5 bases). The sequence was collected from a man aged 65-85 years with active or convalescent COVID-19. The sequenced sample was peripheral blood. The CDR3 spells CAWRVKGSTEAFF. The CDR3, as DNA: TGTGCCTGGAGGGTGAAGGGGTCGACTGAAGCTTTCTTT.